The clone carrying this TCR beta chain was counted between two and nine times. The antigen remains unidentified. These data belong to a study of cytomegalovirus exposure and HLA in healthy donors. Germline lookup yields CDR1 LGHNA and CDR2 YNFKEQ. V was pared by 2 bases and J by 0 bases, with 11 bases between. The CDR3 extends over 15 amino acids. Study-wide results and caveats: Accurate prediction of most subjects' HLA-A and HLA-B alleles from TCR beta sequences was reported. For TCR beta chains, V- and J-gene trimming was later linked to a missense DCLRE1C variant.

It was with 60 Vbeta and 13 Jbeta primers that the PCR ran. The repertoire was sequenced with immunoSEQ multiplex PCR; TCRdb's copy has only in-frame clones and lacks some. This sample has around 99,000 clones; nearly 70% occur once, and the top ten carry about 5.5%. This receptor was obtained from a woman in her 70s in good health and CMV-seropositive. Sequencing was done on a sample of PBMCs. The chain couples TRBV4-2 to TRBJ2-7; D is perhaps TRBD1 (6 bases). The CDR3 reads CASSQSQGSSYEQYF. The CDR3 nucleotides read TGTGCCAGCAGCCAATCGCAGGGGAGCTCCTACGAGCAGTACTTC.